The T cell receptor (beta chain) described here comes from a study of siplizumab effects on memory and regulatory T cells. Study outcomes and limitations: Naive T cells, seemingly more diverse than memory cells, seemed major alloresponse contributors. A minor fraction of alloreactive clones, and no more, mapped to unstimulated subsets.

Each sample yielded 90,000 to 100,000 assayed TCR templates. The table came from immunoSEQ multiplex PCR; TCRdb's copy has only in-frame clones and leaves some out. The table shows approximately 91,000 clones, with roughly 94% occurring only once. Trimming at V came to 0 bases and at J to 1 base, leaving 4 bases not matched to a gene. The CDR3 consists of 16 residues. Germline V gene sequence: CDR1 MNHNS, CDR2 SASEGT. Remarks on this clone: As yet, its antigen is unknown.

This TCR derives from a human donor in good health. This chain connects TRBV6-1 to TRBJ2-3; 7 nucleotides agree with TRBD1. The sequencing input was CD8+ T cells sorted from blood. CDR3 DNA sequence: TGTGCCAGCAGTGAAGCGGAAACAGGGGGCACAGATACGCAGTATTTT. It encodes CASSEAETGGTDTQYF.